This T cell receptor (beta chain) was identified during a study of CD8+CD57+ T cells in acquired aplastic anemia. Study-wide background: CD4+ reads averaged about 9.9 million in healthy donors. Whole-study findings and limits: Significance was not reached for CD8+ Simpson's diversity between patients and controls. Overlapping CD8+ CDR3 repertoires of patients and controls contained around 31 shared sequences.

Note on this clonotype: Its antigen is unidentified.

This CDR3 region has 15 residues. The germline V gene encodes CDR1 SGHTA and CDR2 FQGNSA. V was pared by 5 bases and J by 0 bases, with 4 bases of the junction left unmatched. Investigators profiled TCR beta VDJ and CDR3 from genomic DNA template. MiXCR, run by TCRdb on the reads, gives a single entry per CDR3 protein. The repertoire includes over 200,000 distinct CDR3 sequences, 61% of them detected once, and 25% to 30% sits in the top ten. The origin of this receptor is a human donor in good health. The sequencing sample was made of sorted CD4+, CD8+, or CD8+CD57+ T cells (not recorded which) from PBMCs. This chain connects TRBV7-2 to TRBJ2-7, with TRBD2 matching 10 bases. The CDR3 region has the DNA TGTGCCAGCAGCACCAGGACTAGCGGCTCCTACGAGCAGTACTTC. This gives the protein CASSTRTSGSYEQYF.